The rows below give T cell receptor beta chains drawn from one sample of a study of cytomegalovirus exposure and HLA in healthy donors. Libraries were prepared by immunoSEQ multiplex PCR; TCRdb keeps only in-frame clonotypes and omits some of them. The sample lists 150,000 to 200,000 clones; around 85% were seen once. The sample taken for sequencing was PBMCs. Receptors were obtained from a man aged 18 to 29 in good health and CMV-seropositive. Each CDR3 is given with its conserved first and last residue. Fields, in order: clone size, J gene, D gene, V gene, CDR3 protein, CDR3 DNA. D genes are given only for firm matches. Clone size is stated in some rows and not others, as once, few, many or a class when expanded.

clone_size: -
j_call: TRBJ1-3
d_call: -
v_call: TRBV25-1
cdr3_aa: CASSDLEASGNTIYF
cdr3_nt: TGTGCCTCCTCAGACCTTGAGGCCTCTGGAAACACCATATATTTT

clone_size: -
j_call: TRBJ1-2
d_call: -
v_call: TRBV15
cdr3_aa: CATSPGIGGYTF
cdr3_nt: TGTGCCACCAGTCCAGGGATCGGTGGCTACACCTTC

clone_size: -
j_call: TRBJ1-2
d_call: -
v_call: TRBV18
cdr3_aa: CASSSTDSYDSYGYTF
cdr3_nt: TGTGCCAGCTCATCGACAGATTCTTACGACAGTTATGGCTACACCTTC

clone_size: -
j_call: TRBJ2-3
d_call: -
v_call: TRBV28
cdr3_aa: CASSPNVNLRTDTQYF
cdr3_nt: TGTGCCAGCAGTCCTAATGTAAACCTCCGCACAGATACGCAGTATTTT

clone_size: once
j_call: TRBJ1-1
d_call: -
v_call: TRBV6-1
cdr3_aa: CASSGSLNTEAFF
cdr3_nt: TGTGCCAGCAGCGGGTCCTTGAACACTGAAGCTTTCTTT

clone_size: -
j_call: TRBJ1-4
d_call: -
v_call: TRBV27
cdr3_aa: CASSPLRGREKLFF
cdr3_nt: TGTGCCAGCAGTCCCCTTCGGGGTAGGGAAAAACTGTTTTTT

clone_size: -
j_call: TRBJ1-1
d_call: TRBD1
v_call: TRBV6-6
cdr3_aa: CASRLFGTGLNTEAFF
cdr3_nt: TGTGCCAGCAGGTTATTCGGGACAGGGCTGAACACTGAAGCTTTCTTT

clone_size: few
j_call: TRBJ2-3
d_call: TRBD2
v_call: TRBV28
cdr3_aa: CASSSSSGASTDTQYF
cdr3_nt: TGTGCCAGCAGTTCTTCTAGCGGGGCTAGCACAGATACGCAGTATTTT

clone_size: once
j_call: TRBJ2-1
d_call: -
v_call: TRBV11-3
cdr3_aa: CASSYWGGDHNEQFF
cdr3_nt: TGTGCCAGCAGCTACTGGGGGGGCGATCACAATGAGCAGTTCTTC

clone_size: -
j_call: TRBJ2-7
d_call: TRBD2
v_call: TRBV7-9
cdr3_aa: CASSLTSGIVTLVHEQYF
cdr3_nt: TGTGCCAGCAGCTTGACTAGCGGGATAGTAACGCTCGTGCACGAGCAGTACTTC

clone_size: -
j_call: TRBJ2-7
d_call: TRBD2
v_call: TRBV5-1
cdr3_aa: CASSLASGIPSYEQYF
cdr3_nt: TGCGCCAGCAGCTTGGCCAGCGGGATTCCCTCCTACGAGCAGTACTTC

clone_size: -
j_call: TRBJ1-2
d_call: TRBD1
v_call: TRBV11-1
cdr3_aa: CASTPSGTAYGYTF
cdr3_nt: TGTGCCAGCACCCCGTCCGGGACAGCCTATGGCTACACCTTC

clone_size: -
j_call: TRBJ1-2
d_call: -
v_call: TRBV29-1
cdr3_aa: CSANQGSLSYGYTF
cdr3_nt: TGCAGCGCGAACCAGGGTAGTCTTAGCTATGGCTACACCTTC

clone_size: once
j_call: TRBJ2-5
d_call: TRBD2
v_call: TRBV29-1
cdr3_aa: CSVEGGGPQETQYF
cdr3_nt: TGCAGCGTTGAAGGGGGGGGACCGCAAGAGACCCAGTACTTC

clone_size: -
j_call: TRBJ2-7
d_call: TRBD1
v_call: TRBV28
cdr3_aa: CASSSGTGGYEQYF
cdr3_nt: TGTGCCAGCAGTTCCGGGACAGGGGGCTACGAGCAGTACTTC

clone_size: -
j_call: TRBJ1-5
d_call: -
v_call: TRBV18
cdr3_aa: CASSPVTGEGNQPQHF
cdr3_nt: TGTGCCAGCTCACCAGTGACAGGTGAGGGTAATCAGCCCCAGCATTTT

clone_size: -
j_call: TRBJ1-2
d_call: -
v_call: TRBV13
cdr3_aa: CASSLGRGESYGYTF
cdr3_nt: TGTGCCAGCAGCTTAGGCAGGGGAGAATCCTATGGCTACACCTTC

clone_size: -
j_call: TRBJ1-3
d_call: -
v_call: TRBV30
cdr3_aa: CAWSVRGNLGNTIYF
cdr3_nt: TGTGCCTGGAGTGTACGGGGAAATCTTGGAAACACCATATATTTT

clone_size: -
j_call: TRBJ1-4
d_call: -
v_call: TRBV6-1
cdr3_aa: CATQGPGRYEKLFF
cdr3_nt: TGTGCCACTCAGGGGCCGGGGAGATATGAAAAACTGTTTTTT

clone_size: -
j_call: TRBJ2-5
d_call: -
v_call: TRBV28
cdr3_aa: CASRGPRKGKETQYF
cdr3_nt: TGTGCCAGCAGAGGGCCCAGGAAGGGGAAAGAGACCCAGTACTTC

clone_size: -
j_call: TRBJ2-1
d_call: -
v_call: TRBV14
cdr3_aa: CASSQDALGNEQFF
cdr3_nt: TGTGCCAGCAGCCAAGACGCACTAGGAAATGAGCAGTTCTTC

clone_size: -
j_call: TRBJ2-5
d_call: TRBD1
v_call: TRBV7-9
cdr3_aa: CASSFQGAIKETQYF
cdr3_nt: TGTGCCAGCAGCTTCCAGGGGGCAATAAAAGAGACCCAGTACTTC

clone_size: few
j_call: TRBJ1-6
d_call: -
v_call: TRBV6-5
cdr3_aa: CASSYGQWNSPLHF
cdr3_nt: TGTGCCAGCAGTTACGGGCAGTGGAATTCACCCCTCCACTTT

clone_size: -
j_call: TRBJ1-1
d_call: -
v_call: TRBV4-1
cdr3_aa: CASSQGTNTEAFF
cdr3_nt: TGCGCCAGCAGCCAGGGCACGAACACTGAAGCTTTCTTT

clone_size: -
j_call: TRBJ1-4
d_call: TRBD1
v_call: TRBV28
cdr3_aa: CASSPGQLNEKLFF
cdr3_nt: TGTGCCAGCAGCCCGGGACAGTTGAATGAAAAACTGTTTTTT

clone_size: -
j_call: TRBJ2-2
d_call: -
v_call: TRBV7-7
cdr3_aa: CASSGQQGAGELFF
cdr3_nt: TGTGCTAGCAGCGGACAGCAGGGAGCCGGGGAGCTGTTTTTT

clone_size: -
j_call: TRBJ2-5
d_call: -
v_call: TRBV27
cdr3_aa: CASSLYVGRSQETQYF
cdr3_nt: TGTGCCAGCAGTTTATACGTGGGGAGGAGCCAAGAGACCCAGTACTTC

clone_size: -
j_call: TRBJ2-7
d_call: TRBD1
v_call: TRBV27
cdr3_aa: CASSLRDRGSYEQYF
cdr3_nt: TGTGCCAGCAGCCTCCGGGACAGGGGTTCCTACGAGCAGTACTTC

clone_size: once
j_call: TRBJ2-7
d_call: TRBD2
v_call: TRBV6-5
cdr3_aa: CASSYSGASGRGEQYF
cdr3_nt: TGTGCCAGCAGTTACTCGGGGGCTAGCGGGAGAGGAGAGCAGTACTTC

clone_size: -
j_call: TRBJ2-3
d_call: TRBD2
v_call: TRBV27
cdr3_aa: CASSSGTSGLTDTQYF
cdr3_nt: TGTGCCAGCAGTTCCGGGACTAGCGGCCTCACAGATACGCAGTATTTT

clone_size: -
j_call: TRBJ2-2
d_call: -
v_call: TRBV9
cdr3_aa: CASSVDGSTGELFF
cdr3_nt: TGTGCCAGCAGCGTAGATGGGAGTACCGGGGAGCTGTTTTTT

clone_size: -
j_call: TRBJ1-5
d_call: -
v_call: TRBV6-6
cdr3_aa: CASSSMASLNNQPQHF
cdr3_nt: TGTGCCAGCAGTTCGATGGCTTCCCTGAACAATCAGCCCCAGCATTTT

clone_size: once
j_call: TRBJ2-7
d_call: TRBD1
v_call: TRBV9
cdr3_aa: CASSVARDRVNEQYF
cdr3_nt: TGTGCCAGCAGCGTAGCAAGGGACAGGGTGAACGAGCAGTACTTC

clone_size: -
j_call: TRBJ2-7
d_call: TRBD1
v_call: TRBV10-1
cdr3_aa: CASSEVQGGAYEQYF
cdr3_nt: TGCGCCAGCAGTGAGGTACAGGGGGGAGCCTACGAGCAGTACTTC

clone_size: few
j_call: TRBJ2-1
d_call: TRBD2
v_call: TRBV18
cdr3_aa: CASSPPPAGKVGEQFF
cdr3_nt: TGTGCCAGCTCACCACCTCCAGCGGGAAAGGTGGGTGAGCAGTTCTTC

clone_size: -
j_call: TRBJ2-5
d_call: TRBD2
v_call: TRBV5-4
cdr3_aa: CASSPTLAVSQETQYF
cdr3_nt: TGTGCCAGCAGCCCTACCCTAGCGGTGAGCCAAGAGACCCAGTACTTC

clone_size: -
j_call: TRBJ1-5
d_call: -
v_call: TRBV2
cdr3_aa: CASSQTDSNQPQHF
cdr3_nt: TGTGCCAGCAGCCAGACAGATAGCAATCAGCCCCAGCATTTT

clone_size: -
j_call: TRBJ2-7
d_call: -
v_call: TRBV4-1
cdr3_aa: CASSAPGLSYEQYF
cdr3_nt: TGCGCCAGCAGCGCACCGGGACTTTCTTACGAGCAGTACTTC

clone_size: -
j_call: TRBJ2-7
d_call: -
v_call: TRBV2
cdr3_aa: CASSDSSYEQYF
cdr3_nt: TGTGCCAGCAGTGATAGCTCCTACGAGCAGTACTTC

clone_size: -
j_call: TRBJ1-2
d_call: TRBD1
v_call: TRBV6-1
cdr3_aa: CASSEAGQGARGYTF
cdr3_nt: TGTGCCAGCAGTGAAGCAGGGCAGGGGGCGCGGGGCTACACCTTC

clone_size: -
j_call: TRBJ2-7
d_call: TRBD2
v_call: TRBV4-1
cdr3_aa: CASSSLSGTSAYEQYF
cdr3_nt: TGCGCCAGCAGCTCCCTTAGCGGGACATCCGCCTACGAGCAGTACTTC

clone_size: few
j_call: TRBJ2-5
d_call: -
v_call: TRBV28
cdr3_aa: CASGPSRGPFQETQYF
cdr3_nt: TGTGCCAGCGGCCCTTCGCGGGGGCCCTTCCAAGAGACCCAGTACTTC

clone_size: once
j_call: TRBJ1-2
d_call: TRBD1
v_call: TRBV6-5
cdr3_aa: CASSLDRGYGYTF
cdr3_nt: TGTGCCAGCAGCCTGGACAGGGGCTATGGCTACACCTTC

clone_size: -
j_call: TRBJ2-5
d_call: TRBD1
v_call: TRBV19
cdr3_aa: CASSIDLPGQGQETQYF
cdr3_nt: TGTGCCAGTAGTATAGATCTACCGGGACAGGGCCAAGAGACCCAGTACTTC